This TCR beta chain was recovered during a study of T cell responses to AZD1222 COVID-19 vaccine. For the study at large: Timing groups of about 4 and about 12 weeks for second doses were pooled.

The CDR3 sequence is 15 residues long. Trimming took off 4 bases at V and 3 bases at J, with 13 bases between the two ends. CDR1 is LNHDA and CDR2 is SQIVND in the germline V gene (reference sequence). The repertoire was sequenced with immunoSEQ multiplex PCR; TCRdb's copy has only in-frame clones and lacks some. The sample records 120,000 or so clones, about 90% being singletons. This clone was observed a single time. The source of this sequence is an adult in good health. The gene calls are TRBV19 and TRBJ1-5; D is possibly TRBD1 (5 bases). The material sequenced was peripheral blood, taken on day 0 of AZD1222 vaccination. The CDR3 loop is CASSSGRAVNQPQHF. The CDR3 nucleotides read TGTGCCAGTAGTAGCGGCAGGGCAGTCAATCAGCCCCAGCATTTT.